This TCR beta chain was obtained from a study of graft-versus-host responses after intestinal transplantation. Study as a whole: Each recipient received a multivisceral, liver-intestinal, or isolated intestinal graft.

Overall study results and limits: The study found high graft-versus-host to host-versus-graft clonal ratios in allografts of patients with graft-donor T cell macrochimerism.

Method: immunoSEQ multiplex PCR; TCRdb's copy keeps in-frame clones and lacks some. The sample lists some 120,000 clones; roughly 93% were seen once. The V gene lost 0 bases and the J gene lost 4 bases, with 6 bases spanning the gap. CDR1 is MNHNY, CDR2 SVGAGI, per germline (reference sequence). The CDR3 spans 13 residues. Remarks on this clone: What it binds is unknown. The same CDR3 arises from other DNA sequences in this sample as well.

This TCR derives from a human donor who was the organ donor for an intestinal transplant. This sequence joins TRBV6-6 and TRBJ1-1, with D possibly TRBD1 on 5 matching bases. The specimen was unstimulated CD8+ T cells sorted from spleen or lymph node cells, collected before transplant. CDR3 loop: CASSYSGGTEAFF. CDR3 sequence (DNA): TGTGCCAGCAGTTACTCGGGGGGCACTGAAGCTTTCTTT.